This is a list of T cell receptor beta chains from one sample in a study of T cells in Graves' hyperthyroidism and ophthalmopathy. TCRdb processed the multiplex PCR reads anew with MiXCR; each CDR3 protein has one entry. Found here are more than 300,000 distinct CDR3 sequences, approximately 17% of them singletons; the top ten hold approximately 30%. Sequencing was performed on blood. The origin of the receptors is a woman under 40 with Graves' hyperthyroidism that later progressed to Graves' ophthalmopathy. CDR3s include the opening cysteine and the closing phenylalanine or tryptophan. A D gene is named only where the DNA matches it firmly. Where a row states a size, it is once, few, many or the class of an expanded clone; other rows omit it.

CDR3: CASSLEDGGELFF
DNA: TGTGCCAGCAGCCTCGAGGATGGCGGGGAGCTGTTTTTT
D: -
V: TRBV6-1
size: few
J: TRBJ2-2

CDR3: CASSYVKGQSPYGYTF
DNA: TGCGCCAGCAGCTATGTTAAGGGACAGTCACCCTATGGCTACACCTTC
D: TRBD1
V: TRBV4-1
size: few
J: TRBJ1-2

CDR3: CASSFLGGNSGANVLTF
DNA: TGTGCCAGCAGTTTTCTTGGCGGTAACTCTGGGGCCAACGTCCTGACTTTC
D: -
V: TRBV27
size: many
J: TRBJ2-6

CDR3: CASRSGLAGGTDTQYF
DNA: TGTGCCAGCAGATCAGGGCTAGCGGGGGGCACAGATACGCAGTATTTT
D: TRBD2
V: TRBV6-2/TRBV6-3
size: many
J: TRBJ2-3

CDR3: CAWSVGKNNSPLHF
DNA: TGTGCCTGGAGTGTCGGCAAAAATAATTCACCCCTCCACTTT
D: -
V: TRBV30
size: many
J: TRBJ1-6

CDR3: CASSRQGGQPQHF
DNA: TGTGCCAGCAGTCGACAGGGTGGGCAGCCCCAGCATTTT
D: TRBD1
V: TRBV2
size: many
J: TRBJ1-5

CDR3: CASSSNPVGGYTF
DNA: TGTGCCAGCAGCTCCAACCCAGTGGGCGGCTACACCTTC
D: -
V: TRBV11-1
size: many
J: TRBJ1-2

CDR3: CASSQAWGQGSTDTQYF
DNA: TGTGCCAGCAGCCAGGCGTGGGGACAGGGGAGCACAGATACGCAGTATTTT
D: TRBD1
V: TRBV11-2
size: -
J: TRBJ2-3

CDR3: CAWSRDAQETQYF
DNA: TGTGCCTGGAGTCGAGACGCTCAAGAGACCCAGTACTTC
D: -
V: TRBV30
size: few
J: TRBJ2-5

CDR3: CASSPALWGGNEQFF
DNA: TGTGCCAGCAGCCCCGCATTGTGGGGGGGTAATGAGCAGTTCTTC
D: TRBD2
V: TRBV7-9
size: -
J: TRBJ2-1